The present T cell receptor beta chain was sequenced within a study of cytomegalovirus exposure and HLA in healthy donors. The PCR employed 60 Vbeta primers together with 13 Jbeta primers. Only in-frame clones appear in the TCRdb table, and some are missing; sequencing was by immunoSEQ multiplex PCR. The sample carries about 85,000 clones, over 65% recorded once. This clonotype originated in a man aged 30-40 years in good health and CMV-seronegative. Sequencing was performed on PBMCs.

CDR3 protein: CASSNQGKNTEAFF. The CDR3 coding sequence is TGTGCCAGCAGTAATCAGGGGAAGAACACTGAAGCTTTCTTT. The chain employs TRBV6-6 and TRBJ1-1; D perhaps matches TRBD1 (6 bases). V dropped 5 bases and J dropped 1 base, with 11 bases sitting between them. The CDR3 covers 14 residues. Germline CDR1 and CDR2: MNHNY and SVGAGI (reference sequence).